The 10 T cell receptor beta chains in this list originate from one sample, sequenced in a study of T cell changes during pregnancy in multiple sclerosis. Generated by immunoSEQ multiplex PCR, the TCRdb table keeps only in-frame clones and is missing some. The table includes 57,000 or so clones, 80% to 95% detected once. Material: peripheral blood, obtained in the third trimester of pregnancy. Source of these receptors: a female donor in good health, enrolled as a control in a pregnancy study.

The V gene is TRBV5-5, the J gene TRBJ1-5; 11 nucleotides line up with TRBD1. Per germline, CDR1 SGHKS and CDR2 YYEKEE (reference sequence). CDR3 length: 15 residues. With V trimmed by 4 bases and J by 7 bases, 7 bases remained unmatched. The CDR3 DNA is TGTGCCAGCAGCGGCGGGACAGGGGGGGGCCAGCCCCAGCATTTT. It encodes CASSGGTGGGQPQHF.

The rearrangement joins TRBV6-4 to TRBJ2-1, with 9 bases lining up with TRBD2. Germline V gene lookup returns CDR1 MRHNA and CDR2 SNTAGT. This CDR3 is built from 15 residues. The ends lost 2 bases at V and 5 bases at J; junction bases unmatched: 4. In DNA, the CDR3 is TGTGCCAGCAGTGACGGGCGGGGGGGGAACAATGAGCAGTTCTTC. It encodes CASSDGRGGNNEQFF.

The chain is built from TRBV9 and TRBJ2-1, with D possibly matching TRBD2 (7 bases). Trimming stripped 0 bases from V and 5 bases from J, with 12 bases between. The CDR3 length is 15 residues. CDR1 SGDLS and CDR2 YYNGEE come from the germline V gene. This CDR3 is CASSVGGGGDNEQFF. CDR3 coding DNA: TGTGCCAGCAGCGTAGGCGGGGGCGGCGACAATGAGCAGTTCTTC.

The CDR3 DNA follows: TGCGCCAGCAGTCCTGCGGACAGGGGAAAAGATACGCAGTATTTT. Translating gives CASSPADRGKDTQYF. The genes are TRBV23-1 and TRBJ2-3, with 9 bases fitting TRBD1. TRBV23-1 belongs to the ORF category, with a function that is uncertain. The CDR3 spans 15 residues. The J segment lost 5 bases and the V segment lost 4 bases, leaving 7 bases of the junction unmatched.

The CDR3 region is CASSRTGFSNQPQHF. CDR3 DNA: TGTGCCAGCTCGAGGACAGGGTTTAGCAATCAGCCCCAGCATTTT. The rearrangement uses TRBV18 and TRBJ1-5; 8 bases align to TRBD1. Germline lookup yields CDR1 KGHSH and CDR2 LQKENI. The CDR3 is 15 residues long. V dropped 6 bases and J dropped 0; count of bases not matched to a gene: 4.

The chain employs TRBV7-6 and TRBJ1-1; D gene unclear. Germline CDR1 reads SGHVS; CDR2 reads FNYEAQ. CDR3 length: 15 amino acids. With 2 bases removed from V and 4 bases from J, the gap between germline ends came to 14 bases. CDR3 nucleotide sequence: TGTGCCAGCAGCTTAAACGGAGGGTTTATCACTGAAGCTTTCTTT. Amino acids: CASSLNGGFITEAFF.

J is TRBJ2-6 and V is TRBV6-1, with D possibly TRBD1 on 5 matching bases. CDR3 length equals 16 residues. CDR1 is MNHNS, CDR2 SASEGT, per germline. V lost 0 bases and J 4 bases, leaving 10 bases between the germline ends. The CDR3 reads CASSEADRTGANVLTF. The CDR3 region has the DNA TGTGCCAGCAGTGAAGCGGACCGGACAGGGGCCAACGTCCTGACTTTC.

The chain couples TRBV27 to TRBJ2-2; 9 nucleotides line up with TRBD1. CDR1 MNHEY and CDR2 SMNVEV come from the germline V gene (reference sequence). The CDR3 totals 16 residues. V shed 4 bases and J 5 bases; nucleotides not matched to a gene: 8. As DNA, the CDR3 is TGTGCCAGCAGTTCAAGACAGGGGGTGGGTACCGGGGAGCTGTTTTTT. Encoded protein: CASSSRQGVGTGELFF.

The CDR3 bases are TGTGCCAGCAGCGCGAGCTCCTACAATGAGCAGTTCTTC. This sequence encodes CASSASSYNEQFF. V usage is TRBV9 and J usage is TRBJ2-1; D is uncertain. The CDR3 covers 13 residues. Germline V CDR1 and CDR2: SGDLS, YYNGEE. Deletions cut 3 bases from V and 0 bases from J, with 4 bases between.

The gene calls are TRBV7-6 and TRBJ2-7; 9 positions match TRBD1. The CDR3 totals 16 residues. CDR1 and CDR2 from the germline V gene are SGHVS and FNYEAQ. Trimming at V came to 1 base and at J to 6 bases, leaving 10 bases not matched to a gene. The CDR3 region is CASSLGGPGQGFEQYF. The CDR3 DNA follows: TGTGCCAGCAGCTTAGGTGGACCGGGACAGGGATTCGAGCAGTACTTC.